This T cell receptor beta chain is drawn from a study of cytomegalovirus exposure and HLA in healthy donors. General study points: The likely explanation for a cluster of highly shared sequence variants was sequencing artifact.

On this clone: Its antigen remains unidentified.

PCR was performed using 60 Vbeta and 13 Jbeta primers. The assay was immunoSEQ multiplex PCR, and TCRdb's table has in-frame clones only and misses some. The sample comprises 80,000 to 100,000 clones, about 68% of which are singletons, and approximately 20% rests with the top ten. Germline V CDR1 and CDR2: SGHNT, YYREEE (reference sequence). V was trimmed by 1 base and J by 4 bases, leaving 11 bases between them. The CDR3 runs to 14 residues. Sequencing input: PBMCs. The chain links TRBV5-4 to TRBJ1-1; D possibly corresponds to TRBD1 (5 bases). The sequence came from a young man in good health and CMV-seropositive. The chain's CDR3 is CASSLQGVGTEAFF. The CDR3, as DNA: TGTGCCAGCAGCTTGCAGGGTGTCGGCACTGAAGCTTTCTTT.